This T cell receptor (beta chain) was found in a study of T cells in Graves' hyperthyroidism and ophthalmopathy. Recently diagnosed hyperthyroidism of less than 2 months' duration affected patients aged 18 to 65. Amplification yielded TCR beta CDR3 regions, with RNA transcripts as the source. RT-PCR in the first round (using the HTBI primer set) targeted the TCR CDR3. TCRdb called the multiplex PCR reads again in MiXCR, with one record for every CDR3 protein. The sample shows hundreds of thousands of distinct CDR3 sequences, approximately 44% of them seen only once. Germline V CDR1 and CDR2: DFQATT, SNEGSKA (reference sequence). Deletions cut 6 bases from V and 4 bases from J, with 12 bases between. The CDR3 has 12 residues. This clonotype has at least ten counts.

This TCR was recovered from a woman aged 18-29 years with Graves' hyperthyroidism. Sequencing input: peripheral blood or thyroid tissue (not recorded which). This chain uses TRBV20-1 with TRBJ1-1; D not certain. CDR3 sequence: CSARVMSTEAFF. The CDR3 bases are TGCAGTGCCCGGGTGATGAGCACTGAAGCTTTCTTT.